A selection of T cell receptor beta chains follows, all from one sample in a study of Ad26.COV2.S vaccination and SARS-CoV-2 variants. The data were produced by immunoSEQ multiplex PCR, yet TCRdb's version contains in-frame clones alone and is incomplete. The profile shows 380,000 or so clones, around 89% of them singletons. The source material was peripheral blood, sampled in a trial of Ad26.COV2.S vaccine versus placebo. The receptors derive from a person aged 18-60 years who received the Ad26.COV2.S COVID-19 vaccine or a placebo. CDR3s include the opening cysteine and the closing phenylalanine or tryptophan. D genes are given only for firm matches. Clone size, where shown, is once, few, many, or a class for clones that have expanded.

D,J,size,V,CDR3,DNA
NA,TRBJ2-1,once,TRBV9,CASSRGLTSYNEQFF,TGTGCCAGCAGCCGGGGACTTACGTCCTACAATGAGCAGTTCTTC
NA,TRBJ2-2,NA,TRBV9,CASSVVAYTGELFF,TGTGCCAGCAGCGTAGTTGCCTACACCGGGGAGCTGTTTTTT
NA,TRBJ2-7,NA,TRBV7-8,CASSLEDGYSYEQYF,TGTGCCAGCAGCTTAGAGGACGGATACTCCTACGAGCAGTACTTC
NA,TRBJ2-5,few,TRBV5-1,CASSFGSGGRETQYF,TGCGCCAGCAGCTTCGGATCCGGAGGCCGGGAGACCCAGTACTTC
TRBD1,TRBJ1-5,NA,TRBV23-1,CASSPPGQGARQPQHF,TGCGCCAGCAGTCCTCCCGGACAGGGGGCGCGTCAGCCCCAGCATTTT
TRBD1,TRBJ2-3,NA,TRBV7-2,CASSFRGRRTDTQYF,TGTGCCAGCAGCTTTAGGGGGCGACGGACAGATACGCAGTATTTT
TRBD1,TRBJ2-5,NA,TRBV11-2,CASSLGAGGRDETQYF,TGTGCCAGCAGCTTAGGCGCAGGGGGCAGGGATGAGACCCAGTACTTC
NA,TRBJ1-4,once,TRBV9,CASSVVGDLNEKLFF,TGTGCCAGCAGCGTAGTTGGGGACCTTAATGAAAAACTGTTTTTT
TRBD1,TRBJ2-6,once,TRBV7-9,CASTGTASSGANVLTF,TGTGCCAGCACAGGGACAGCTTCCTCTGGGGCCAACGTCCTGACTTTC
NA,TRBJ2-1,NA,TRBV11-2,CASSLMVGSYNEQFF,TGTGCCAGCAGCTTAATGGTGGGCTCCTACAATGAGCAGTTCTTC
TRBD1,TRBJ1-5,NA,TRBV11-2,CASSLRQGVNQPQHF,TGTGCCAGCAGCTTGAGACAGGGGGTGAATCAGCCCCAGCATTTT
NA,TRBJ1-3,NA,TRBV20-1,CSARWGNTIYF,TGCAGTGCTAGATGGGGAAACACCATATATTTT
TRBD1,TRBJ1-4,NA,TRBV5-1,CASSSKQGSEKLFF,TGCGCCAGCAGCTCAAAACAGGGGAGTGAAAAACTGTTTTTT
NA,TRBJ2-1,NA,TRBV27,CASSLSSGGTNEQFF,TGTGCCAGCAGTTTATCATCTGGCGGGACAAATGAGCAGTTCTTC